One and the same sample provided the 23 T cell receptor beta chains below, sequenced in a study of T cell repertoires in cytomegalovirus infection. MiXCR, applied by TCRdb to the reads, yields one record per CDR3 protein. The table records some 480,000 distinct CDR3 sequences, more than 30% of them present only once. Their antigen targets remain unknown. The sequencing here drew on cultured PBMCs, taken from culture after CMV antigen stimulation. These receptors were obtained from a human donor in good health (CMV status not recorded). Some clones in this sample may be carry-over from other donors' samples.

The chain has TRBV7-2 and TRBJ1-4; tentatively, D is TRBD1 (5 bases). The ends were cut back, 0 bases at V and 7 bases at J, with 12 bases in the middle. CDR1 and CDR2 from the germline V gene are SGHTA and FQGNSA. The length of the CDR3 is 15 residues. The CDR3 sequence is CASSLAGTAVEKLFF. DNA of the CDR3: TGTGCCAGCAGCTTAGCTGGGACTGCGGTTGAAAAACTGTTTTTT.

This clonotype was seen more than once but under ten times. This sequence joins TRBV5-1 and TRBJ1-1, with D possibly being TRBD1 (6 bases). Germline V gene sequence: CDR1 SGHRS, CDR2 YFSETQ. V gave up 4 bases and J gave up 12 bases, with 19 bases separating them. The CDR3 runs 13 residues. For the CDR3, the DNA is TGCGCCAGCAGCCCCTCGGAGACAGGAAAAACTTTCTTT. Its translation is CASSPSETGKTFF.

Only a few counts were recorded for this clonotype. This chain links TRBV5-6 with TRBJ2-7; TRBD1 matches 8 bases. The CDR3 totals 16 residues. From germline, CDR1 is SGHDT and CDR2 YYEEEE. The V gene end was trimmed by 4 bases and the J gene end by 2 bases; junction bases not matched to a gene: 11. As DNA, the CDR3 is TGTGCCAGCAGCCATAGGACAGGGTCTCTAACCTACGAGCAGTACTTC. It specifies CASSHRTGSLTYEQYF.

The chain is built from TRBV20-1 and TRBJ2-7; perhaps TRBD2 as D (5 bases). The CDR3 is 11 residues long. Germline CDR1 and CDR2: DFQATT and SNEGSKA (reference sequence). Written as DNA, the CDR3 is TGCAGGCCCGGGAACACCTACGAGCAGTACTTC. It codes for CRPGNTYEQYF.

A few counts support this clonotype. The CDR3 protein is CASSADRHHSYEQYV. CDR3 in DNA: TGTGCCAGCAGCGCAGATCGACACCACTCCTACGAGCAGTACGTC. The chain is built from TRBV7-8 and TRBJ2-7; no clear D. The CDR3 totals 15 residues. CDR1 is SGHVS and CDR2 is FQNEAQ in the germline V gene. V gave up 5 bases and J gave up 0 bases, with 14 bases separating them.

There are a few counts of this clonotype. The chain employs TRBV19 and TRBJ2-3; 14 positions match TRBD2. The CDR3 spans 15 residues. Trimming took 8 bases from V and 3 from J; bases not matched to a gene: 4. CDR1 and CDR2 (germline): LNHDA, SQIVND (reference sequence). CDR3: CASGTSGSWTDTQYF. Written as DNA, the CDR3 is TGTGCCAGTGGGACTAGCGGGAGTTGGACAGATACGCAGTATTTT. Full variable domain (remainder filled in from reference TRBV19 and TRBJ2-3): DGGITQSPKYLFRKEGQNVTLSCEQNLNHDAMYWYRQDPGQGLRLIYYSQIVNDFQKGDIAEGYSVSREKKESFPLTVTSAQKNPTAFYLCASGTSGSWTDTQYFGPGTRLTVL.

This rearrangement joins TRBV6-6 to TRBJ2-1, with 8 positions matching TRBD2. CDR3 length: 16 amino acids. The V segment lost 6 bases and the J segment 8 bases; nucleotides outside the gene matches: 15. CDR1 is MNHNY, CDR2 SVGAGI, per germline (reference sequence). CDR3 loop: CASSPIGGGRTHEQFF. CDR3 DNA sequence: TGTGCCAGCAGCCCTATAGGAGGCGGGAGGACCCATGAGCAGTTCTTC.

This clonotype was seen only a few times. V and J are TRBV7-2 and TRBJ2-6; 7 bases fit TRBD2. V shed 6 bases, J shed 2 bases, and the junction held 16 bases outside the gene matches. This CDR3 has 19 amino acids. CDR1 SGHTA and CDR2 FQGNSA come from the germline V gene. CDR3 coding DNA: TGTGCCAGCAGGTGGGGGGTTGGGCGGGAGAGGACTGGGGCCAACGTCCTGACTTTC. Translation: CASRWGVGRERTGANVLTF.

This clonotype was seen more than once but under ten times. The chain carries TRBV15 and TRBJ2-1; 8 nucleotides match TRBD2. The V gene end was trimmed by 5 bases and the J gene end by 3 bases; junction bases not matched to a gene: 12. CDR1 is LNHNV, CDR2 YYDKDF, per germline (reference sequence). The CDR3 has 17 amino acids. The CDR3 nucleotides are TGTGCCACCAGCGGGCGTGTCGAGCGGGGGCTCTACAATGAGCAGTTCTTC. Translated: CATSGRVERGLYNEQFF.

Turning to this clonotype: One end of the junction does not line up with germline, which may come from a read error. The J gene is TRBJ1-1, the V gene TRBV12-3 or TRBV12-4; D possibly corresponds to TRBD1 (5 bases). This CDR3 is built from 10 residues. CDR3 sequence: CASRQTAQNF. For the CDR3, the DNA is TGTGCCAGCAGGCAGACAGCGCAGAATTTT.

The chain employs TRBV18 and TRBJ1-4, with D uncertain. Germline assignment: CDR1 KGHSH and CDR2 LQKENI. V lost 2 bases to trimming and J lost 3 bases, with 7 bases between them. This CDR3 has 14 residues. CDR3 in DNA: TGTGCCAGCTCACCAGGAGCACCTAATGAAAAACTGTTTTTT. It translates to CASSPGAPNEKLFF.

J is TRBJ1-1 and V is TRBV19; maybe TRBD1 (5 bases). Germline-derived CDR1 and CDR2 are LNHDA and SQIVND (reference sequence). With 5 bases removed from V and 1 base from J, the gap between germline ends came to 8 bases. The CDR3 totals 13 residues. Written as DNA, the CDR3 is TGTGCCAGTAGTGACGACAGGAACACTGAAGCTTTCTTT. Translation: CASSDDRNTEAFF.

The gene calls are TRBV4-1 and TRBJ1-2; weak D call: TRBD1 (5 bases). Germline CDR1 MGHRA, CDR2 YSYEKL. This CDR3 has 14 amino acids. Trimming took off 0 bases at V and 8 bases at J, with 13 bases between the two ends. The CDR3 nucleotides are TGCGCCAGCAGCCAAGAGGGACGGAGTGAAGGCTACACCTTC. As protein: CASSQEGRSEGYTF.

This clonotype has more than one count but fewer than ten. CDR3 sequence reads: CASSAGRGGGEQFF. CDR3 in DNA: TGTGCCAGCAGTGCGGGTAGGGGGGGAGGTGAGCAGTTCTTC. This sequence joins TRBV25-1 and TRBJ2-1; tentative D call: TRBD2 (7 bases). The V end was cut by 4 bases, the J end by 9 bases, with 16 bases between. Germline lookup yields CDR1 MGHDK and CDR2 SYGVNS. CDR3 size: 14 residues.

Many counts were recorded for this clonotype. Here the CDR3 reads CASSQEESRALSYEQYF. CDR3 DNA: TGCGCCAGCAGCCAAGAAGAGAGCAGGGCCCTATCCTACGAGCAGTACTTC. The V call is TRBV4-1, the J call TRBJ2-7, with D maybe TRBD1 (5 bases). The CDR3 contains 17 residues. Germline V gene lookup returns CDR1 MGHRA and CDR2 YSYEKL. Trimming removed 0 bases from V and 1 base from J, with 16 bases in between.

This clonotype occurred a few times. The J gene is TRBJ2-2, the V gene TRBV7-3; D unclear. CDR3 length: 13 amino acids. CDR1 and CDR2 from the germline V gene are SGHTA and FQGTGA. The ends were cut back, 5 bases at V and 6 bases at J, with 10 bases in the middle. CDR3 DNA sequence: TGTGCCAGCAGCCCCGTGAATCCCGGGGAGCTGTTTTTT. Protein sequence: CASSPVNPGELFF. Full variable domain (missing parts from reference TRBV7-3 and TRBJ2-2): GAGVSQTPSNKVTEKGKYVELRCDPISGHTALYWYRQSLGQGPEFLIYFQGTGAADDSGLPNDRFFAVRPEGSVSTLKIQRTERGDSAVYLCASSPVNPGELFFGEGSRLTVL.

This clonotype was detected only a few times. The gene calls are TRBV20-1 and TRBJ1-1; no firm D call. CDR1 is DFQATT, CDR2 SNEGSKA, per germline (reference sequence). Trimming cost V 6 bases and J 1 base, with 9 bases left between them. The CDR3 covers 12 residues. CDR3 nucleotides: TGCAGTGCCTTACCAGAGAACACTGAAGCTTTCTTT. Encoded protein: CSALPENTEAFF.

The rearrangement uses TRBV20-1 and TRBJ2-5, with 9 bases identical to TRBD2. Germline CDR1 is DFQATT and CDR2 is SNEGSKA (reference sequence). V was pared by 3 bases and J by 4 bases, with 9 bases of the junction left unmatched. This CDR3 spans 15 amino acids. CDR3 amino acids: CSASLGAGGRETQYF. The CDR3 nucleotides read TGCAGTGCTAGCCTCGGCGCGGGAGGGCGAGAGACCCAGTACTTC.

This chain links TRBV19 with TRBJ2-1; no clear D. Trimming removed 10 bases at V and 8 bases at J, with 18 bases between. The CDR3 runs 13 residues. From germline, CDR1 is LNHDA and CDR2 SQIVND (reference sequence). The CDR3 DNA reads TGTGCCACCCGCTCGGACCTTTTGGATGAGCAGTTCTTC. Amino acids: CATRSDLLDEQFF.

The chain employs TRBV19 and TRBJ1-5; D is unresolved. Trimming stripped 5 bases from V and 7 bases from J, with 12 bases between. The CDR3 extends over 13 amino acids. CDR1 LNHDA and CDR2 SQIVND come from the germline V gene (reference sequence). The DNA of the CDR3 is TGTGCCAGTAGTTCCCAGCGGAGGCAGCCCCAGCATTTT. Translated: CASSSQRRQPQHF.

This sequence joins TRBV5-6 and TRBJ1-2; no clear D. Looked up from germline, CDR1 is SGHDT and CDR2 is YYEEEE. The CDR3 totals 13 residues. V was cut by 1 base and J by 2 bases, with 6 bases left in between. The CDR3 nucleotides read TGTGCCAGCAGCTTGAGCCCAAACTATGGCTACACCTTC. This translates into CASSLSPNYGYTF.

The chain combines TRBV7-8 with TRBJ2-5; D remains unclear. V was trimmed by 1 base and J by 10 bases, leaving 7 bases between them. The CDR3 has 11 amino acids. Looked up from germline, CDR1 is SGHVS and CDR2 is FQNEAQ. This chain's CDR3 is CASSLGRGQYF. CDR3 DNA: TGTGCCAGCAGCTTAGGCCGTGGCCAGTACTTC.

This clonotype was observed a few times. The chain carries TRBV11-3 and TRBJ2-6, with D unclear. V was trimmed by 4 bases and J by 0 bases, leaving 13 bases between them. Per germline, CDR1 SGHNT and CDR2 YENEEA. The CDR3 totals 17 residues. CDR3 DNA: TGTGCCAGCAGCTGGCTTGCTATCAACTCTGGGGCCAACGTCCTGACTTTC. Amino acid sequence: CASSWLAINSGANVLTF.